This T cell receptor (beta chain) was recorded in a study of CD8 T cell repertoires and HIV-1 epitope variants. Whole-study context: Separate wells received one of Twenty-five Gag or Nef variant peptides. Cultures ran roughly ten days, with IL-2, IL-7 and IL-15 added on days 3 and 7. An uncultured baseline aliquot held 1M T cells.

The assay was immunoSEQ multiplex PCR, and TCRdb's table has in-frame clones only and misses some. The table shows under 3,000 clones, with roughly two thirds occurring only once. Only a few counts were recorded for this clone. Its target is not known. This CDR3 comprises 13 residues. Germline V lookup: CDR1 SGHNT, CDR2 YENEEA. The V end lost 6 bases, the J end lost 4 bases, and 10 bases lay between the germline ends. Sequenced material: cultured CD8+ T cells derived from PBMCs. The chain has TRBV11-3 and TRBJ2-1; D gene ambiguous. The TCR comes from a male donor with HIV. The CDR3 DNA reads TGTGCCAGCAGTTTCCGGTCGTACAATGAGCAGTTCTTC. As protein: CASSFRSYNEQFF.